Detailed here is one T cell receptor beta chain. Its antigen remains unknown. The data are from a study of T cell responses to AZD1222 COVID-19 vaccine. Study information: Second-dose groups at about 4 or about 12 weeks were pooled.

The germline gives CDR1 MNHNY, CDR2 SVGAGI (reference sequence). The CDR3 covers 16 residues. V dropped 0 bases and J dropped 7 bases, with 16 bases sitting between them. Profiled with immunoSEQ multiplex PCR; TCRdb holds only in-frame clones, not every one. The repertoire holds over 95,000 clones, with just under 90% as singletons. Findings and caveats of the study: Repertoires were obtained only post-peak T cell response. Donors were chiefly white British, with a greater number of females, and clonal diversity was perhaps underestimated. As reported, nearly half of all spike-specific TCRs target variant regions that are unmutated.

V and J are TRBV6-6 and TRBJ2-1; D possibly corresponds to TRBD2 (7 bases). This TCR came from an adult in good health. This specimen was peripheral blood, taken on day 0 of AZD1222 vaccination. CDR3: CASSYSGGIQGNEQFF. As DNA, the CDR3 is TGTGCCAGCAGTTACTCGGGGGGGATCCAGGGGAATGAGCAGTTCTTC.